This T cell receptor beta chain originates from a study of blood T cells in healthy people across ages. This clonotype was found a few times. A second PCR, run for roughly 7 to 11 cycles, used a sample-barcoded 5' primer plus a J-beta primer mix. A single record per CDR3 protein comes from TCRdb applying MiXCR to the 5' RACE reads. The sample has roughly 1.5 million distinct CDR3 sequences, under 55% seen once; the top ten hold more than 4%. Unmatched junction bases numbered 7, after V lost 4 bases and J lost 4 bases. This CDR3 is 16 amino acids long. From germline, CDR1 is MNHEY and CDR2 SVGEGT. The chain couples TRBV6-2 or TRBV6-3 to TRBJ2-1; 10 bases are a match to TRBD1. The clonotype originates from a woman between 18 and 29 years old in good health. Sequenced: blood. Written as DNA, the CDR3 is TGTGCCAGCAGTTCCGCCAGGGACAGGGGTTACAATGAGCAGTTCTTC. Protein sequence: CASSSARDRGYNEQFF.